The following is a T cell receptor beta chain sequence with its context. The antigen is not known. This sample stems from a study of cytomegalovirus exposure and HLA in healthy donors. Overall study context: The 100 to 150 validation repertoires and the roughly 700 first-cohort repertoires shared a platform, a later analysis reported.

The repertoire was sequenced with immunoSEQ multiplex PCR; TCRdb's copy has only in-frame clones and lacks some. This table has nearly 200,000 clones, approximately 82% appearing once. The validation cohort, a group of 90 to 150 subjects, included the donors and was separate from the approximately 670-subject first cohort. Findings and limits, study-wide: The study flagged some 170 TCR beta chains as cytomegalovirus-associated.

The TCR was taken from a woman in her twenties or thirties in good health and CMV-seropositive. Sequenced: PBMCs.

CDR3 in amino acids: CASSPRVFGTEAFF. The CDR3 nucleotides are TGTGCCAGCAGCCCGAGGGTGTTCGGCACTGAAGCTTTCTTT. The rearrangement links TRBV14 to TRBJ1-1; no clear D. The CDR3 spans 14 residues. The germline CDR1 and CDR2 sequences are SGHDN and FVKESK. V gave up 4 bases and J gave up 4 bases, with 13 bases separating them.